Sequencing of this T cell receptor (beta chain) was carried out in a study of cytomegalovirus exposure and HLA in healthy donors. This clone has only one observation. In germline, CDR1 is MDHEN, CDR2 SYDVKM. The CDR3 covers 16 residues. V was shortened by 3 bases and J by 7 bases, with 21 bases between the two germline ends. TCRdb keeps only in-frame clones here, not all; method: immunoSEQ multiplex PCR. Here the sample spans some 210,000 clones, around 86% being singletons. V is TRBV28 and J is TRBJ2-5; maybe TRBD1 (6 bases). Specimen: PBMCs. The sequence was obtained from a woman aged 18-29 years in good health and CMV-seropositive. CDR3 nucleotide sequence: TGTGCCAGCAGTTTTTCTTACAGGGCTACCCTCGTGACCCAGTACTTC. It translates to CASSFSYRATLVTQYF.